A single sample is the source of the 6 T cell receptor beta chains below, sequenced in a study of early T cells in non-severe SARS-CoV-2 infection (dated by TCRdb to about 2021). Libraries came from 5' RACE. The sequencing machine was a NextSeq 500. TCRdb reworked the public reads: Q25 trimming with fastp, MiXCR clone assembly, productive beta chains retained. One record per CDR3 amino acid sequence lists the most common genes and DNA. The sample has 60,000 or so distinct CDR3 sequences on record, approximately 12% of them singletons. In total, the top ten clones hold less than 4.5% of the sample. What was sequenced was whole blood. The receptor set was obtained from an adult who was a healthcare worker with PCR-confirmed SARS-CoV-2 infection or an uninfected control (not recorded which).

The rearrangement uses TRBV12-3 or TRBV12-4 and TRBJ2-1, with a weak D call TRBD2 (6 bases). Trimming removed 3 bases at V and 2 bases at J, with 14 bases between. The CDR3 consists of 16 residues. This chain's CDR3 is CASSFPAGPAYNEQFF. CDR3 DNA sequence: TGTGCCAGCAGTTTTCCGGCGGGACCTGCCTACAATGAGCAGTTCTTC.

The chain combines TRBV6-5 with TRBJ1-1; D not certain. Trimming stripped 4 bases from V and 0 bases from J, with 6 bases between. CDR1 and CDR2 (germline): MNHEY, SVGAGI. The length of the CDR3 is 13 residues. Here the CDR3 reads CASSFQVNTEAFF. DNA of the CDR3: TGTGCCAGCAGTTTTCAGGTGAACACTGAAGCTTTCTTT.

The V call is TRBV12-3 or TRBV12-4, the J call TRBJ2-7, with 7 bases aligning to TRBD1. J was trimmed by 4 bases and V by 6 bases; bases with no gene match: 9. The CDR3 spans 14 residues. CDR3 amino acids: CASSDGQAGYEQYF. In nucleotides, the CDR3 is TGTGCCAGCAGCGATGGACAGGCAGGTTACGAGCAGTACTTC.

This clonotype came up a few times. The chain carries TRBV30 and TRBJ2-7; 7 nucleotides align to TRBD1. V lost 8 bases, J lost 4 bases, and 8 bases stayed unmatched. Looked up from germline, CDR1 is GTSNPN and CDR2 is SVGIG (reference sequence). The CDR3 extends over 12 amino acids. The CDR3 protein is CATDRVGYEQYF. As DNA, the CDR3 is TGTGCCACAGACAGGGTTGGGTACGAGCAGTACTTC.

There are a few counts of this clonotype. The CDR3 sequence: CASSFEGGYTEAFF. In nucleotides, the CDR3 is TGCGCCAGCAGCTTTGAAGGGGGGTACACTGAAGCTTTCTTT. J is TRBJ1-1 and V is TRBV5-1, with D perhaps matching TRBD1 (6 bases). V lost 2 bases, J lost 3 bases, and 11 bases lay in between. This CDR3 contains 14 residues. From germline, CDR1 is SGHRS and CDR2 YFSETQ.

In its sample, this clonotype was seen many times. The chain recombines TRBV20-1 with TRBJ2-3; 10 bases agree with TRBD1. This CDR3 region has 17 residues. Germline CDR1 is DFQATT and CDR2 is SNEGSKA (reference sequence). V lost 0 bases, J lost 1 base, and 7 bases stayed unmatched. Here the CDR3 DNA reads TGCAGTGCTAGAGATCTCGCGGGGACAGGGGGCACAGATACGCAGTATTTT. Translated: CSARDLAGTGGTDTQYF.